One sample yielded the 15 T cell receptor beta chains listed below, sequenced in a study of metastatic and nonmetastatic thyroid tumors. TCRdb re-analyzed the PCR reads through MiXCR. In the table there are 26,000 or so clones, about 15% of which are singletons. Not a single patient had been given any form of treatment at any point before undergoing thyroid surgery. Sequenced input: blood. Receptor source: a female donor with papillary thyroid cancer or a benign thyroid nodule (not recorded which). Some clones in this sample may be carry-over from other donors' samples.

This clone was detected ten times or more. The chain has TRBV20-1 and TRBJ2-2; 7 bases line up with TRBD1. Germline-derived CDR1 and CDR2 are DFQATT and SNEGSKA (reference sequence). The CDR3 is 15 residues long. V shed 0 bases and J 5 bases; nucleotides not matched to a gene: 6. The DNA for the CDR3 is TGCAGTGCTAGAGATCTACAGGGGTTTACCGGGGAGCTGTTTTTT. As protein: CSARDLQGFTGELFF.

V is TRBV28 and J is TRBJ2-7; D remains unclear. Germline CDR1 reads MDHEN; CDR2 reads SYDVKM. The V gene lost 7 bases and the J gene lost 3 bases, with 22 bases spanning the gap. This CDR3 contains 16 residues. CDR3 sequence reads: CASNEAVPRGHYEQYF. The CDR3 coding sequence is TGTGCCAGCAACGAGGCGGTTCCCCGTGGGCACTACGAGCAGTACTTC.

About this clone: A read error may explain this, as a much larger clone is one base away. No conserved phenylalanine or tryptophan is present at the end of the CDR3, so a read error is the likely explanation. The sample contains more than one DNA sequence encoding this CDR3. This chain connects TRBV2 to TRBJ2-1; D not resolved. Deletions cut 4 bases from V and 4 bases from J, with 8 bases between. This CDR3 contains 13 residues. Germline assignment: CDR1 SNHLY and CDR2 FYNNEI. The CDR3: CASSGRAYNEQFL. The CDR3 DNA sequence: TGTGCCAGCAGTGGTAGAGCTTACAATGAGCAGTTCCTC.

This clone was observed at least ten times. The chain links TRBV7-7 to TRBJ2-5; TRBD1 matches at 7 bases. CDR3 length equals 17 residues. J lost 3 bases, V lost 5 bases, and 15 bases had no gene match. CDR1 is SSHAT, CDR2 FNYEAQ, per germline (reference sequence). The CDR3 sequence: CASSAHSRRQGEETQYF. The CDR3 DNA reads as TGTGCCAGCAGCGCCCATAGCAGGAGACAGGGTGAAGAGACCCAGTACTTC.

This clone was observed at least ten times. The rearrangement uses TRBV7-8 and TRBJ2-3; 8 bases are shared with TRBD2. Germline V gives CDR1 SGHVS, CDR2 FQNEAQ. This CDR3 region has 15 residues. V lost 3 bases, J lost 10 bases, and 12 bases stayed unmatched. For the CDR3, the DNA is TGTGCCAGCAGCTTCCGTAGCGGGGCCTCCCGTGCGCAGTATTTT. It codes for CASSFRSGASRAQYF.

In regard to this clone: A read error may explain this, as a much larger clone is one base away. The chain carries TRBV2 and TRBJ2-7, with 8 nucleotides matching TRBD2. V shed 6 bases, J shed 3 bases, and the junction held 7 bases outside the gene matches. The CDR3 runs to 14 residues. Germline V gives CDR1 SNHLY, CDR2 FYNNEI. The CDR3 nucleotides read TGTGCCAGCAGAGGGACTAGAGGCTACTACGAGCAGTACTTC. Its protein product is CASRGTRGYYEQYF.

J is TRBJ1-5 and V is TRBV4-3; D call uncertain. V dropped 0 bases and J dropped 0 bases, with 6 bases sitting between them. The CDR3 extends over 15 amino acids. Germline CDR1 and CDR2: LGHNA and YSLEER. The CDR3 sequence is CASSQDFDSNQPQHF. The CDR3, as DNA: TGCGCCAGCAGCCAAGATTTTGATAGCAATCAGCCCCAGCATTTT.

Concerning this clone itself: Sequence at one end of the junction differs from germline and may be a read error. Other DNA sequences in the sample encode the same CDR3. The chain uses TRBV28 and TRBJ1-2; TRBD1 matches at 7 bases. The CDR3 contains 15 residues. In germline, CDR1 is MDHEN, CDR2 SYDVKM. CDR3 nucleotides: TGTGCTAGCAGTTCCGGCACAGGGGCTGGGTATGGCTACACCTTC. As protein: CASSSGTGAGYGYTF.

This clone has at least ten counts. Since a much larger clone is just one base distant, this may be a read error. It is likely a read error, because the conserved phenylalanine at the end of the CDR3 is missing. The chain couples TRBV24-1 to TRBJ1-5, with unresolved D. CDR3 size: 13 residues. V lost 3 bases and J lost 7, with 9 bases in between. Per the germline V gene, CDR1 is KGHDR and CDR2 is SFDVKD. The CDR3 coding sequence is TGTGCCACCAGTGATAGGGCAGGACAGCCCCAGCATCTT. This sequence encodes CATSDRAGQPQHL.

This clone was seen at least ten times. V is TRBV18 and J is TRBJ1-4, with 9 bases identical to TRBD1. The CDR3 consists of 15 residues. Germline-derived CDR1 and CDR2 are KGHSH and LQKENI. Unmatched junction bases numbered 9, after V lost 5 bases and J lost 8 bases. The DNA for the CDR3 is TGTGCCAGCTCATCAGCCGGGACAGGGTTAGAAAAACTGTTTTTT. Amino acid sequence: CASSSAGTGLEKLFF.

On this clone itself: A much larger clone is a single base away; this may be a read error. The CDR3 sequence is CASSQEGSGGAYNEQFF. DNA for the CDR3: TGTGCCAGCAGCCAAGAAGGCAGCGGGGGGGCCTACAATGAGCAGTTCTTC. The J gene is TRBJ2-1, the V gene TRBV3-1; the match to TRBD2 covers 10 bases. CDR1 and CDR2 from the germline V gene are LGHDT and YNNKEL (reference sequence). This CDR3 contains 17 residues. Trimming cost V 0 bases and J 2 bases; bases outside gene matches: 4.

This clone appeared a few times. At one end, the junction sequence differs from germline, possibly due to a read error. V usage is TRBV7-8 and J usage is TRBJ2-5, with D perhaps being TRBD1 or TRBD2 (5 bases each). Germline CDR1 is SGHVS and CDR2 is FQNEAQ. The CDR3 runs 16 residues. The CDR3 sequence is CASSLTRGVGQETKYF. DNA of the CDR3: TGTGCCAGCAGCCTAACTAGGGGAGTGGGTCAAGAGACCAAGTACTTC.

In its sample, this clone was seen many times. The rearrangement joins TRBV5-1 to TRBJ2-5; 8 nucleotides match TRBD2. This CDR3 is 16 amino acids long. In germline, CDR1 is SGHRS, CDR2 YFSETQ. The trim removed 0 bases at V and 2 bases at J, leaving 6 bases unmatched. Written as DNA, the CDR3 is TGCGCCAGCAGCTTGGAAGTAGCGGGACAACAAGAGACCCAGTACTTC. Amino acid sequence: CASSLEVAGQQETQYF.

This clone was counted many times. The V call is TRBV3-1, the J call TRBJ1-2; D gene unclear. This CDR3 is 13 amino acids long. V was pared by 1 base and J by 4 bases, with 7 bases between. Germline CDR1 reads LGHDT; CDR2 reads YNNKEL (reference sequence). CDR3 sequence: CASSQGQTYGYTF. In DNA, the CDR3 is TGTGCCAGCAGCCAAGGGCAGACCTATGGCTACACCTTC.

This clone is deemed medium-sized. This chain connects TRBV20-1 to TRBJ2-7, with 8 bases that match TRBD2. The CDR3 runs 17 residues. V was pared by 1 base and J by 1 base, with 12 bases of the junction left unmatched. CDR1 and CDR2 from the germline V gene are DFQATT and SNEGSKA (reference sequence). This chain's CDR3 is CSARVPLSAGGSYEQYF. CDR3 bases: TGCAGTGCTAGAGTCCCCCTCTCCGCGGGAGGTTCCTACGAGCAGTACTTC.